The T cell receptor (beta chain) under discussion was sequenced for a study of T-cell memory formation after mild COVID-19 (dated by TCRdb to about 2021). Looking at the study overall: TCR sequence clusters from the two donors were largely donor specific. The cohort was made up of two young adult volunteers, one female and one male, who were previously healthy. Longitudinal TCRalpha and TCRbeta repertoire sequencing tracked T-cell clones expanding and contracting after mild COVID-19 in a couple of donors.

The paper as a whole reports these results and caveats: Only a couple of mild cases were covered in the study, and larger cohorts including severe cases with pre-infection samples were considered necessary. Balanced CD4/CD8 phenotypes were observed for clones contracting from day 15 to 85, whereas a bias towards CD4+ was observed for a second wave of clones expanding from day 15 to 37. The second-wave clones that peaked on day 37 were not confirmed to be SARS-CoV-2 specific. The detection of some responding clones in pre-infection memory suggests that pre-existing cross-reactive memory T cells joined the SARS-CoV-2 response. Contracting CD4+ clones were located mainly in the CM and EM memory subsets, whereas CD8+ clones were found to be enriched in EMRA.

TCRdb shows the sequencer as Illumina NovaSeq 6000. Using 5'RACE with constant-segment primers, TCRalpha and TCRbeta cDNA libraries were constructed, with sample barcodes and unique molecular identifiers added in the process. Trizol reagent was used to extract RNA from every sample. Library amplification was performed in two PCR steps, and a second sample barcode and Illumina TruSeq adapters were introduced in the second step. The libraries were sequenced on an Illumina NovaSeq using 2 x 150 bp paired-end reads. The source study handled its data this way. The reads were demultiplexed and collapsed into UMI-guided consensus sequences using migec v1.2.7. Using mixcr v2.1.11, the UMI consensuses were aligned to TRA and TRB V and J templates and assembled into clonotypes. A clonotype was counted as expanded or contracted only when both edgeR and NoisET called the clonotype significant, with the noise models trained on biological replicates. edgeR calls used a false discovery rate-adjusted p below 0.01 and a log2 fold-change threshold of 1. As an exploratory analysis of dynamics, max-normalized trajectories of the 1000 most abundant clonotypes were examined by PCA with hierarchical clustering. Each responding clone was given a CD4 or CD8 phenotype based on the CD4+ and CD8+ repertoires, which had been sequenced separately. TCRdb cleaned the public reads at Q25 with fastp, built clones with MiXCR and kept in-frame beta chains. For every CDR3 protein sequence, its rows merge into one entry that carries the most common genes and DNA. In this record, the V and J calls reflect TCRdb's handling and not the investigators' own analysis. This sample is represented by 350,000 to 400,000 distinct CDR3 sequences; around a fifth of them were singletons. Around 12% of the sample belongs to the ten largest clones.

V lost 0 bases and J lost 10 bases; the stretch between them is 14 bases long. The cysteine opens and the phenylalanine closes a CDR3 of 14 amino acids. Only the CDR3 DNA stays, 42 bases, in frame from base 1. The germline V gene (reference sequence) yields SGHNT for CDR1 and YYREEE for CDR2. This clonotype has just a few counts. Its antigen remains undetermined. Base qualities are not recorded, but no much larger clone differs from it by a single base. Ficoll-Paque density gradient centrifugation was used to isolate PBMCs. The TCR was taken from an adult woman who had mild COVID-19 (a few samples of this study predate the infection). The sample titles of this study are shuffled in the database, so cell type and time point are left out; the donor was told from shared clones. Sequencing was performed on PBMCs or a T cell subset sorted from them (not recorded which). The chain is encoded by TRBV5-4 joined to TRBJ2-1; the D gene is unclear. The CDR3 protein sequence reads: CASSLGVLAGEQFF. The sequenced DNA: TGTGCCAGCAGCTTGGGAGTATTAGCCGGGGAGCAGTTCTTC.